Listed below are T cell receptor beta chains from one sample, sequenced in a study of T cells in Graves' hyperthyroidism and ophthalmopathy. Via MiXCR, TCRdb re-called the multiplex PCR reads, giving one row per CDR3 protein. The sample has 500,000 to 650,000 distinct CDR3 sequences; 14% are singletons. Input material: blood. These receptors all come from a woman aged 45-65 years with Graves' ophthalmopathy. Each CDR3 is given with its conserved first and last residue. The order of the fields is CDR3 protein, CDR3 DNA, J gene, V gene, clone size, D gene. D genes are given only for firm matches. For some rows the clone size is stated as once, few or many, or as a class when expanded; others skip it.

CASSLYTDNEQFF,TGTGCCAGCAGTTTGTACACCGACAATGAGCAGTTCTTC,TRBJ2-1,TRBV28,many,.
CSAAAGPSAYNEQFF,TGCAGTGCTGCGGCGGGGCCGAGCGCCTACAATGAGCAGTTCTTC,TRBJ2-1,TRBV20-1,many,.
CASSESMGSSYEQYF,TGTGCCAGCAGTGAATCTATGGGAAGCTCCTACGAGCAGTACTTC,TRBJ2-7,TRBV6-1,many,.
CASSDSDRDSYGYTF,TGCGCCAGCAGCGACTCGGACAGAGATTCTTATGGCTACACCTTC,TRBJ1-2,TRBV4-3,.,.
CASSPSEGPNQETQYF,TGCGCCAGCAGCCCCAGTGAGGGGCCAAACCAAGAGACCCAGTACTTC,TRBJ2-5,TRBV4-3,many,.
CSVGVDTF,TGCAGCGTTGGTGTAGACACCTTC,TRBJ1-2,TRBV29-1,few,.
CSAIAGGPAVYNEQFF,TGCAGTGCTATAGCGGGAGGGCCAGCTGTGTACAATGAGCAGTTCTTC,TRBJ2-1,TRBV20-1,many,TRBD2
CASSFLDMGKYEQYF,TGTGCCAGCAGTTTTCTCGACATGGGTAAATACGAGCAGTACTTC,TRBJ2-7,TRBV12-3/TRBV12-4,many,.
CSVVAGEPYEQYF,TGCAGCGTTGTGGCGGGAGAACCCTACGAGCAGTACTTC,TRBJ2-7,TRBV29-1,many,TRBD2
CSASGTRTSYEQYF,TGCAGTGCTAGCGGGACTAGGACCAGTTACGAGCAGTACTTC,TRBJ2-7,TRBV20-1,many,TRBD2
CASSQGPEQFF,TGTGCCAGCAGTCAGGGGCCCGAGCAGTTCTTC,TRBJ2-1,TRBV2,.,.
CASSSSGSLADTQYF,TGCGCCAGCAGCTCCTCAGGGAGTTTGGCAGATACGCAGTATTTT,TRBJ2-3,TRBV5-1,.,.
CSARDWLAGVYEQYF,TGCAGTGCTAGAGATTGGCTAGCGGGAGTCTACGAGCAGTACTTC,TRBJ2-7,TRBV20-1,.,TRBD2
CASRQTGTYGYTF,TGTGCCAGCAGGCAAACAGGGACCTATGGCTACACCTTC,TRBJ1-2,TRBV6-2/TRBV6-3,many,.
CASSTQTGGRGYTF,TGTGCCAGCAGCACCCAGACAGGGGGCAGAGGCTACACCTTC,TRBJ1-2,TRBV28,many,TRBD1
CASIGGGELFF,TGTGCCAGCATTGGGGGCGGGGAGCTGTTTTTT,TRBJ2-2,TRBV25-1,few,.
CASSFREQFF,TGTGCCAGCAGTTTCAGAGAGCAGTTCTTC,TRBJ2-1,TRBV28,many,.
CASSQTTEPGLADEQYF,TGCGCCAGCAGCCAAACCACTGAACCGGGACTAGCGGACGAGCAGTACTTC,TRBJ2-7,TRBV4-1,few,TRBD2
CASSLGRARLAGFINEQFF,TGTGCCAGCAGCTTAGGTCGCGCGCGACTAGCGGGATTTATCAATGAGCAGTTCTTC,TRBJ2-1,TRBV7-9,.,TRBD2
CASSQGGLAGADTQYF,TGTGCCAGCAGCCAAGGCGGACTAGCGGGAGCAGATACGCAGTATTTT,TRBJ2-3,TRBV3-1,few,TRBD2
CASTLGQGSYEQYF,TGTGCCAGCACCTTAGGACAGGGGTCCTACGAGCAGTACTTC,TRBJ2-7,TRBV12-3/TRBV12-4,many,TRBD1
CASSDGQGINTFF,TGTGCCAGCAGTGACGGGCAGGGGATTAATACTTTCTTT,TRBJ1-1,TRBV2,.,.
CASSLDGQNTGELFF,TGTGCCAGCAGCTTAGATGGACAAAACACCGGGGAGCTGTTTTTT,TRBJ2-2,TRBV7-2,many,.
CASSYSRSGLGSYEQYF,TGTGCCAGCAGTTACTCGAGAAGTGGACTAGGATCCTACGAGCAGTACTTC,TRBJ2-7,TRBV6-2/TRBV6-3,many,TRBD2
CASSPASGDNEQFF,TGTGCCAGCAGCCCCGCTAGCGGGGACAATGAGCAGTTCTTC,TRBJ2-1,TRBV13,.,TRBD2
CASSPRRESRTDTQYF,TGCGCCAGCAGCCCTCGGCGGGAGAGTCGTACAGATACGCAGTATTTT,TRBJ2-3,TRBV4-1,few,TRBD2
CASSLDRENTGELFF,TGCGCCAGCAGCTTGGACAGGGAGAACACCGGGGAGCTGTTTTTT,TRBJ2-2,TRBV5-1,many,.
CASSQEGAKTQYF,TGCGCCAGCAGCCAAGAGGGGGCAAAGACCCAGTACTTC,TRBJ2-5,TRBV4-3,few,.
CSARVTGANEQYF,TGCAGTGCTAGAGTCACGGGAGCCAACGAGCAGTACTTC,TRBJ2-7,TRBV20-1,.,.
CASSLDPGREKEQYF,TGTGCCAGCAGCTTAGACCCAGGGAGGGAGAAGGAGCAGTACTTC,TRBJ2-7,TRBV11-2,once,TRBD2
CSAPGLAEAFF,TGCAGTGCCCCCGGGCTGGCTGAAGCTTTCTTT,TRBJ1-1,TRBV20-1,.,.
CAWSREGGSSGNTIYF,TGTGCCTGGAGTCGTGAGGGGGGTTCTTCTGGAAACACCATATATTTT,TRBJ1-3,TRBV30,.,.
CASSPDRGYDEQYF,TGTGCCAGCAGCCCAGACAGGGGGTACGACGAGCAGTACTTC,TRBJ2-7,TRBV7-9,many,TRBD1
CASSQDGVRTYEQYF,TGTGCCAGCAGCCAAGACGGGGTGAGAACCTACGAGCAGTACTTC,TRBJ2-7,TRBV14,.,.
CASSRTEGTEAFF,TGTGCCAGCAGCAGGACAGAAGGCACTGAAGCTTTCTTT,TRBJ1-1,TRBV27,many,.
CSVMRADTGELFF,TGCAGCGTCATGCGAGCGGACACCGGGGAGCTGTTTTTT,TRBJ2-2,TRBV29-1,.,.
CSVEDLYRERGLAGVGNEQFF,TGCAGCGTTGAAGATCTTTACAGGGAAAGAGGACTAGCGGGAGTGGGCAATGAGCAGTTCTTC,TRBJ2-1,TRBV29-1,.,TRBD2
CASSGTGVQSPLHF,TGTGCCAGCAGTGGGACAGGGGTCCAGTCACCCCTCCACTTT,TRBJ1-6,TRBV25-1,few,TRBD1
CASSLTRINTEAFF,TGCGCCAGCAGCTTGACCAGAATTAACACTGAAGCTTTCTTT,TRBJ1-1,TRBV5-1,.,.
CASSATVGQWETQYF,TGTGCCAGCAGCGCGACTGTCGGCCAGTGGGAGACCCAGTACTTC,TRBJ2-5,TRBV3-1,.,.
CASSLLGHYGYTF,TGTGCCAGCAGTTTGCTAGGGCACTATGGCTACACCTTC,TRBJ1-2,TRBV28,many,.
CASRLETGAYGYTF,TGCGCCAGCAGACTGGAGACAGGTGCCTATGGCTACACCTTC,TRBJ1-2,TRBV5-1,many,.
CASSGNGQLNQPQHF,TGTGCCAGCAGCGGAAATGGACAGTTAAATCAGCCCCAGCATTTT,TRBJ1-5,TRBV9,.,.
CASLPRASNYGYTF,TGTGCCAGCCTACCCCGGGCCTCGAACTATGGCTACACCTTC,TRBJ1-2,TRBV19,once,.
CASSRDRVGDTQYF,TGTGCCAGCAGCCGCGACAGGGTAGGAGATACGCAGTATTTT,TRBJ2-3,TRBV27,.,TRBD1